The clone carrying this T cell receptor beta chain was seen repeatedly, ten times or more. The target antigen is unknown. This specimen belongs to a study of blood T cells in healthy people across ages. Study findings and constraints: Donor CMV status was unknown, possibly confounding expanded clonotype changes.

A sample-barcoded 5' primer and a J-beta primer mix were used in a second PCR of roughly 6 to 12 cycles. MiXCR, applied by TCRdb to the 5' RACE reads, yields one record per CDR3 protein. The sample lists 600,000 or so distinct CDR3 sequences; about 21% were seen once. The length of the CDR3 is 15 residues. The V and J ends lost 4 bases and 7 bases, in that order; junction bases with no gene match: 6. Germline V gives CDR1 SGHDT, CDR2 YYEEEE. The sequence came from a man in his 70s in good health. The chain links TRBV5-6 to TRBJ1-6, with 9 bases that match TRBD1. Specimen: blood. The CDR3 spells CASSRGQGGNSPLHF. CDR3 sequence (DNA): TGTGCCAGCAGCCGGGGACAGGGAGGGAATTCACCCCTCCACTTT.